Listed below are T cell receptor beta chains from one sample, sequenced in a study of blood T cells in healthy people across ages. TCRdb reanalysed the 5' RACE reads using MiXCR and keeps one entry per CDR3 protein. The sample shows roughly 730,000 distinct CDR3 sequences, more than 50% of them seen only once. The sample taken for sequencing was blood. These receptors all come from a man aged 35-49 years in good health. The CDR3 runs from the conserved cysteine through the conserved F or W. A D gene is named only where the DNA matches it firmly. Size values are once, few and many counts, or a class for expanded clones, and some rows have none.

d_call: .; v_call: TRBV20-1; j_call: TRBJ1-5; clone_size: .; cdr3_nt: TGCAGTGCTAGAGCTGACCCCGGAGGTGGCAATCAGCCCCAGCATTTT; cdr3_aa: CSARADPGGGNQPQHF
d_call: TRBD1; v_call: TRBV28; j_call: TRBJ1-4; clone_size: .; cdr3_nt: TGTGCCAGCAGAGAGGGGGCCCACAATGAAAAACTGTTTTTT; cdr3_aa: CASREGAHNEKLFF
d_call: .; v_call: TRBV4-3; j_call: TRBJ2-7; clone_size: .; cdr3_nt: TGCGCCAGCAGCCAAGAAATAGCCGCAGCCTACGAGCAGTACTTC; cdr3_aa: CASSQEIAAAYEQYF
d_call: .; v_call: TRBV6-6; j_call: TRBJ2-1; clone_size: .; cdr3_nt: TGTGCCAGCAGTTACCCGGAAAACAATGAGCAGTTCTTC; cdr3_aa: CASSYPENNEQFF
d_call: TRBD1; v_call: TRBV12-3/TRBV12-4; j_call: TRBJ1-1; clone_size: .; cdr3_nt: TGTGCCAGCAGTGTCAGGGGGGGAACTGAAGCTTTCTTT; cdr3_aa: CASSVRGGTEAFF
d_call: .; v_call: TRBV18; j_call: TRBJ1-1; clone_size: .; cdr3_nt: TGTGCCAGCTCACCCCCGGGGACGATGAACACTGAAGCTTTCTTT; cdr3_aa: CASSPPGTMNTEAFF
d_call: .; v_call: TRBV29-1; j_call: TRBJ2-1; clone_size: few; cdr3_nt: TGCAGCGTTGAGACACCTTCAAGGGCCTACAATGAGCAGTTCTTC; cdr3_aa: CSVETPSRAYNEQFF
d_call: .; v_call: TRBV4-3; j_call: TRBJ2-7; clone_size: .; cdr3_nt: TGCGCCAGCAGCCTCCAACCGACTAGGTCCGACGAGCAGTACTTC; cdr3_aa: CASSLQPTRSDEQYF
d_call: .; v_call: TRBV20-1; j_call: TRBJ2-1; clone_size: few; cdr3_nt: TGCAGTGCTATGAGGAGGGGGGGCGGCTACAATGAGCAGTTCTTC; cdr3_aa: CSAMRRGGGYNEQFF
d_call: TRBD1; v_call: TRBV7-3; j_call: TRBJ1-2; clone_size: .; cdr3_nt: TGTGCCAGCAGCTATCCTCCAGGGACAGTCTATGGCTACACCTTC; cdr3_aa: CASSYPPGTVYGYTF
d_call: .; v_call: TRBV12-3/TRBV12-4; j_call: TRBJ1-2; clone_size: few; cdr3_nt: TGTGCCAGCGTTGACGGCTCACGATACCCTTATGGCTACACCTTC; cdr3_aa: CASVDGSRYPYGYTF
d_call: TRBD1; v_call: TRBV18; j_call: TRBJ2-6; clone_size: .; cdr3_nt: TGTGCCAGCTACACAGGGGCTGGGGCCAACGTCCTGACTTTC; cdr3_aa: CASYTGAGANVLTF
d_call: .; v_call: TRBV7-6; j_call: TRBJ2-7; clone_size: .; cdr3_nt: TGTGCCAGCAGCCGTAACAGGGAACCTTACAATGAGCAGTACTTC; cdr3_aa: CASSRNREPYNEQYF
d_call: TRBD1; v_call: TRBV10-3; j_call: TRBJ1-1; clone_size: .; cdr3_nt: TGTGCCATCAGTATCTCCGGGACAGGGAGAACTGAAGCTTTCTTT; cdr3_aa: CAISISGTGRTEAFF
d_call: .; v_call: TRBV7-6; j_call: TRBJ2-4; clone_size: .; cdr3_nt: TGTGCCAGCAGCTCCAGAGGGGACGGGCAGTACTTC; cdr3_aa: CASSSRGDGQYF
d_call: .; v_call: TRBV13; j_call: TRBJ1-2; clone_size: .; cdr3_nt: TGTGCCAGCAGGGTTCAGGGAACCAGTTATGGCTACACCTTC; cdr3_aa: CASRVQGTSYGYTF
d_call: TRBD1; v_call: TRBV29-1; j_call: TRBJ1-2; clone_size: few; cdr3_nt: TGCAGCGCGTTAGGGACAGACTATGGCTACACCTTC; cdr3_aa: CSALGTDYGYTF
d_call: TRBD2; v_call: TRBV12-3/TRBV12-4; j_call: TRBJ2-5; clone_size: .; cdr3_nt: TGTGCCAGCACCGAGGGACTAGCGGGGGTCCAAGAGACCCAGTACTTC; cdr3_aa: CASTEGLAGVQETQYF